The clone carrying this TCR beta chain has just a few counts. No antigen is known for it. The CDR3 is 15 residues long. CDR1 and CDR2 (germline): SEHNR, FQNEAQ (reference sequence). The V gene lost 6 bases and the J gene lost 2 bases, with 16 bases spanning the gap. This sample was taken from a study of cytomegalovirus exposure and HLA in healthy donors. Study findings and constraints: A link between a missense DCLRE1C variant and TCR beta V- and J-gene trimming emerged from a later analysis. On later analysis, the bulk of CMV-associated TCR beta chains appeared to be HLA-restricted. The authors excluded some V segments, including TRBV6-2 and TRBV6-3, as indistinguishable. It was assumed in the presence/absence analyses that sequencing depth was roughly uniform across donors.

With 60 Vbeta and 13 Jbeta primers, the PCR was carried out. TCRdb's copy holds only in-frame clones and misses some; the assay was immunoSEQ multiplex PCR. In the table there are about 160,000 clones, about 72% of which are singletons. This TCR was sampled from a man aged 60 to 69 in good health and CMV-seronegative. This chain connects TRBV7-9 to TRBJ2-5; perhaps TRBD2 as D (5 bases). Sequencing input: PBMCs. CDR3 sequence (DNA): TGTGCCAGCAGTCGCGACGGAGGTTTTCAAGAGACCCAGTACTTC. This sequence encodes CASSRDGGFQETQYF.